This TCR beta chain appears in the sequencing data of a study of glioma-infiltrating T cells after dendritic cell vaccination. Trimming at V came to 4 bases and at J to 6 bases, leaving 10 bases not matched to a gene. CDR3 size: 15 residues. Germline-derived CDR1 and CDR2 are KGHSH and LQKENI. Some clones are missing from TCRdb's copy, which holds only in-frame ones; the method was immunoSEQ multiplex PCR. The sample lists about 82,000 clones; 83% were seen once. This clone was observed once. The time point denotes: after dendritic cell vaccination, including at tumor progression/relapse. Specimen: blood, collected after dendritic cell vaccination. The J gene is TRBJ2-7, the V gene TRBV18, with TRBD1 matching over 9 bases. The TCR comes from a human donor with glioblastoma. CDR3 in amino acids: CASSRPGQGFGEQYF. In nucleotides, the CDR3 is TGTGCCAGCTCACGGCCGGGACAGGGTTTCGGCGAGCAGTACTTC.